A single sample gave rise to the 3 T cell receptor beta chains below, sequenced in a study of blood T cell repertoires in COVID-19. Profiling relied on immunoSEQ multiplex PCR, and the TCRdb table lists in-frame clones only, not all of them. The sample lists some 320,000 clones, roughly 86% occurring once. The sample was peripheral blood. These receptors all stem from a woman in her 30s with COVID-19, enrolled during active disease.

This chain connects TRBV6-1 to TRBJ2-3, with 8 positions matching TRBD2. Germline values: CDR1 MNHNS, CDR2 SASEGT. The CDR3 runs 17 residues. J gave up 0 bases and V 2 bases, and 7 bases lay outside the gene matches. CDR3 loop: CASSERIAGISTDTQYF. The CDR3, as DNA: TGTGCCAGCAGTGAACGCATAGCGGGGATTAGCACAGATACGCAGTATTTT.

The V and J genes are TRBV25-1 and TRBJ1-3; D gene ambiguous. CDR1 and CDR2 (germline): MGHDK, SYGVNS. The CDR3 contains 14 residues. V gave up 6 bases and J gave up 2 bases, with 11 bases separating them. The CDR3 sequence: CASRRSGPGNTIYF. CDR3 bases: TGTGCCAGCAGAAGGTCAGGCCCTGGAAACACCATATATTTT.

This sequence joins TRBV3-1 (or the pseudogene TRBV3-2) and TRBJ2-4; TRBD1 matches at 10 bases. V lost 4 bases and J lost 7; bases outside the gene matches: 7. CDR3 size: 15 residues. Germline CDR1 is LGHDT and CDR2 is YNNKEL (reference sequence). CDR3: CASSRGGQGINIQYF. CDR3 sequence (DNA): TGTGCCAGCAGCCGAGGGGGACAGGGGATCAACATTCAGTACTTC.